The T cell receptor beta chain described here comes from a study of beta chain features in type 1 diabetes. In its sample, this clone was seen a few times. Its antigen is undetermined. The sequenced template was cDNA made from the entire isolated RNA. Several million reads on average were seen across naive, central memory and regulatory T cell samples. Profiled with immunoSEQ multiplex PCR; TCRdb holds only in-frame clones, not every one. Of 350,000 to 400,000 clones in the sample, over 10% are singletons; the top ten hold about 0.01%. The V gene end was trimmed by 5 bases and the J gene end by 4 bases; junction bases not matched to a gene: 13. The CDR3 is made up of 17 amino acids. Per germline, CDR1 SGHTA and CDR2 FQGNSA. General study points: Type 1 diabetes patients had moderately but significantly shorter TCRB CDR3s in all four CD4+ subsets. Sampled from patients, naive, central memory and Treg TCRB repertoires appeared more similar than those sampled from healthy donors.

The chain is built from TRBV7-2 and TRBJ2-1, with TRBD2 identical over 8 bases. The sequenced material came from naive CD4+ T cells from blood. This clonotype originated in a woman aged 18-35 years with type 1 diabetes. CDR3 nucleotides: TGTGCCAGCAGCCCGGGGGGGGCCCGAAAGGGATACAATGAGCAGTTCTTC. Amino acids: CASSPGGARKGYNEQFF.